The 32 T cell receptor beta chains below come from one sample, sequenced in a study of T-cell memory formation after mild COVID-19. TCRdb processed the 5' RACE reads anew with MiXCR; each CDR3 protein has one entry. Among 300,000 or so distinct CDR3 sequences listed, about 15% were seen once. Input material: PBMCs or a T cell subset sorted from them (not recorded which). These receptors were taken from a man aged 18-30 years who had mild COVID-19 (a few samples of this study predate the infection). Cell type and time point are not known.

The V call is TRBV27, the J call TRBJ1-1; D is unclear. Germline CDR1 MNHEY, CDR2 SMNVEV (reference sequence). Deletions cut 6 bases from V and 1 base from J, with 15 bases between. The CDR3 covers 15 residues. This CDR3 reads CASRSWGPGNTEAFF. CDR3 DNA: TGTGCCAGCAGGTCTTGGGGTCCGGGGAACACTGAAGCTTTCTTT.

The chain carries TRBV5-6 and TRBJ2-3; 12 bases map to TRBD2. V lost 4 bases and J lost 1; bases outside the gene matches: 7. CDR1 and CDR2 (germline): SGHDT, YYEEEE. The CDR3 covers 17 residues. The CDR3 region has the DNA TGTGCCAGCAGCACCCCCCCTAGCGGGGGGGGCACAGATACGCAGTATTTT. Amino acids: CASSTPPSGGGTDTQYF.

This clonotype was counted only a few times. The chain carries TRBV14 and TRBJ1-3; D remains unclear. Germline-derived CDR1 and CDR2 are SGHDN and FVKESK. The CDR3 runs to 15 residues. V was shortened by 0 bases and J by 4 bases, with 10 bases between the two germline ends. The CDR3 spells CASSQDATVGNTIYF. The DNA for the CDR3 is TGTGCCAGCAGCCAAGATGCAACAGTAGGAAACACCATATATTTT.

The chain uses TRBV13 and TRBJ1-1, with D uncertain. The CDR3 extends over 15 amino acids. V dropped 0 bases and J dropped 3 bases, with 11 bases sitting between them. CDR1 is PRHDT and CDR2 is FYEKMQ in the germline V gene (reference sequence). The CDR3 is CASSLGSGEYTEAFF. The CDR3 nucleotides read TGTGCCAGCAGCTTAGGGTCCGGGGAGTACACTGAAGCTTTCTTT.

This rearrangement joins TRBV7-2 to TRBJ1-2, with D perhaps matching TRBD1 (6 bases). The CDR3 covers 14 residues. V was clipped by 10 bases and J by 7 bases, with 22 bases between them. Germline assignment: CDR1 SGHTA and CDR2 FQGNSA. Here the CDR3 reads CATTPSWGRGGYTF. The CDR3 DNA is TGTGCCACCACCCCCTCGTGGGGGCGCGGTGGCTACACCTTC.

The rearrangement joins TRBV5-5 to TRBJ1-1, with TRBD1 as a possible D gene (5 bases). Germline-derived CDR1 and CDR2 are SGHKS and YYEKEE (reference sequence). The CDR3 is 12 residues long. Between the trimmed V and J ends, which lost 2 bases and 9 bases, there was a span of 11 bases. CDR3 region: CASSFTGFQAFF. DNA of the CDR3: TGTGCCAGCAGCTTTACAGGCTTTCAAGCTTTCTTT.

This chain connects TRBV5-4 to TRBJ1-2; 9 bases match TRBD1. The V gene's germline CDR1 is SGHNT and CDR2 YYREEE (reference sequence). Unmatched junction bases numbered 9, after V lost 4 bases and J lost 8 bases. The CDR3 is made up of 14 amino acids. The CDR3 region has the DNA TGTGCCAGCAGCAGAAGTGGGACAGGGCGAGGCTACACCTTC. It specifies CASSRSGTGRGYTF. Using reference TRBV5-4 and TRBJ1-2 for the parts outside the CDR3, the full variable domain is ETGVTQSPTHLIKTRGQQVTLRCSSQSGHNTVSWYQQALGQGPQFIFQYYREEENGRGNFPPRFSGLQFPNYSSELNVNALELDDSALYLCASSRSGTGRGYTFGSGTRLTVV.

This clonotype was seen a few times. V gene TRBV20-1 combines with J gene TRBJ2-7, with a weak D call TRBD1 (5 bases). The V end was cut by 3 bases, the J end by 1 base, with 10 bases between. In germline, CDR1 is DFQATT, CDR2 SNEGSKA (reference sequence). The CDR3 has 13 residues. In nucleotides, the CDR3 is TGCAGTGCTAGGGACACCTTATCCTACGAGCAGTACGTC. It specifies CSARDTLSYEQYV.

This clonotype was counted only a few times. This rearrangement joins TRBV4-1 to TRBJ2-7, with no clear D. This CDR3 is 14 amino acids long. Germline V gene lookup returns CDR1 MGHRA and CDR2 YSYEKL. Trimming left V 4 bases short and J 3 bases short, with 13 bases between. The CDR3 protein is CASSPLDRDYEQYF. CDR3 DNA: TGCGCCAGCAGCCCGCTAGACCGAGACTACGAGCAGTACTTC.

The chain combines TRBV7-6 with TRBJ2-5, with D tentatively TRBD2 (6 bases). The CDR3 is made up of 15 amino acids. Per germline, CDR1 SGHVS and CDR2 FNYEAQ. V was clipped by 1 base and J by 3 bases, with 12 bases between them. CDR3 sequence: CASSLGAGTEETQYF. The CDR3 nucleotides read TGTGCCAGCAGCTTAGGGGCGGGGACTGAAGAGACCCAGTACTTC.

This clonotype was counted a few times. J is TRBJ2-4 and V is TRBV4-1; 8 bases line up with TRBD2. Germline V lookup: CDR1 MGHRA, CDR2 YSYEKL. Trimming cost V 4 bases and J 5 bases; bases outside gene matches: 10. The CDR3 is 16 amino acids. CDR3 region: CASSRSYGGVENIQYF. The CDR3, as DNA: TGCGCCAGCAGCCGGTCGTACGGGGGGGTCGAAAACATTCAGTACTTC.

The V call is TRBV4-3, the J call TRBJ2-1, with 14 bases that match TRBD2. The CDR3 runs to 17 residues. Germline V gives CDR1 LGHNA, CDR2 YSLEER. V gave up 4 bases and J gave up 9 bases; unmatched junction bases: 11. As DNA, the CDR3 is TGCGCCAGCAGCCCCCCACTGACTAGCGGGGGGGCCTTTGAGCAGTTCTTC. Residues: CASSPPLTSGGAFEQFF.

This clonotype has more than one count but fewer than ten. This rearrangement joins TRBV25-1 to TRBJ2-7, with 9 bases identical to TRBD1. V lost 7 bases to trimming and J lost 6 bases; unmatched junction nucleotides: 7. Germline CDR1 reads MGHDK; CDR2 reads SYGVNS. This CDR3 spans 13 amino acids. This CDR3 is CASNGQGFLEQYF. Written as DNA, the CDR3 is TGTGCCAGCAACGGACAGGGGTTTCTCGAGCAGTACTTC.

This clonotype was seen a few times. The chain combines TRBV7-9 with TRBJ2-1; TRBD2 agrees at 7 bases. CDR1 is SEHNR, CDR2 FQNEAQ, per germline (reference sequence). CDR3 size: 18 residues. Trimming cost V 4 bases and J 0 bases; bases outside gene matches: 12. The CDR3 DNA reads TGTGCCAGCAGCTCAACCACCCGGGACTACCGCTCCTACAATGAGCAGTTCTTC. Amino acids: CASSSTTRDYRSYNEQFF. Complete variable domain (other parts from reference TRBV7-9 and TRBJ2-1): DTGVSQNPRHKITKRGQNVTFRCDPISEHNRLYWYRQTLGQGPEFLTYFQNEAQLEKSRLLSDRFSAERPKGSFSTLEIQRTEQGDSAMYLCASSSTTRDYRSYNEQFFGPGTRLTVL.

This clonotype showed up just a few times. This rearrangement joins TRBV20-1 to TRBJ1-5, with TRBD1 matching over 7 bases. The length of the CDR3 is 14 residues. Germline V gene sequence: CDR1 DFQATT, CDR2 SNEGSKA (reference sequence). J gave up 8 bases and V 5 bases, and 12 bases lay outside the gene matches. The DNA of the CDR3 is TGCAGTGCTGCCTCGGGGACAGCTAGCGAGCCCCAGCATTTT. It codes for CSAASGTASEPQHF.

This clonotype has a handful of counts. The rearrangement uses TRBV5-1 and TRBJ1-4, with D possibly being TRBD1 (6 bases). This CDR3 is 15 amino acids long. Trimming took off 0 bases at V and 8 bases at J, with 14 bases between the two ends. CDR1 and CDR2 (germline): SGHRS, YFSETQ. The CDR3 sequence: CASSLEGRGQEKLFF. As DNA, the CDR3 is TGCGCCAGCAGCTTGGAGGGCCGGGGGCAAGAAAAACTGTTTTTT.

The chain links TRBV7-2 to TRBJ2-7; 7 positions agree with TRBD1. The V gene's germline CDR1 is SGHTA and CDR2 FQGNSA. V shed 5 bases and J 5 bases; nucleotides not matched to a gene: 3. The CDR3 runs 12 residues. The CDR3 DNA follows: TGTGCCAGCAGCCCGACAGGGAACGAGCAGTACGTC. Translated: CASSPTGNEQYV.

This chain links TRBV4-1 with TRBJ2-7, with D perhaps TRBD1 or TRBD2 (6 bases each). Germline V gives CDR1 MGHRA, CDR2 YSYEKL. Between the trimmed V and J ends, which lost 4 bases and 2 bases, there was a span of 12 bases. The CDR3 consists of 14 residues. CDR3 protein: CASSRGGGTYEQYF. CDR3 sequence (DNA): TGCGCCAGCAGCCGAGGGGGAGGCACCTACGAGCAGTACTTC.

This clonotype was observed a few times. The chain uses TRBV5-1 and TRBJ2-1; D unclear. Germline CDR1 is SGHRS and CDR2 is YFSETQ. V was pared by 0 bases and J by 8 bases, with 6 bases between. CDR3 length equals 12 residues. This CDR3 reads CASSLGNDEQFF. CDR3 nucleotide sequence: TGCGCCAGCAGCTTGGGAAACGATGAGCAGTTCTTC.

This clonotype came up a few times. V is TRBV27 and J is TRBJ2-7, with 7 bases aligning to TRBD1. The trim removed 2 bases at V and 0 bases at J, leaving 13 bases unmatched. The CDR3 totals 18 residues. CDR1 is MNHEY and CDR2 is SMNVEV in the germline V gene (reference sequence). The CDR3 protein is CASSLEPVTTGSSYEQYF. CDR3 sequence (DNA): TGTGCCAGCAGTTTAGAACCTGTAACGACAGGGAGCTCCTACGAGCAGTACTTC.

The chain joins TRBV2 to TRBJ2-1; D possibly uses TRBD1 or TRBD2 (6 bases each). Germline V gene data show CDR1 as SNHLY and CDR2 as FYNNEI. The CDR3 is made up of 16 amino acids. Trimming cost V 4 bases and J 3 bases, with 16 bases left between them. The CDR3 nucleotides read TGTGCCAGCAGTGCTTCCGGGGGCCGTTACTACAATGAGCAGTTCTTC. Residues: CASSASGGRYYNEQFF. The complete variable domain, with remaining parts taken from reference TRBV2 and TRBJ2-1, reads EPEVTQTPSHQVTQMGQEVILRCVPISNHLYFYWYRQILGQKVEFLVSFYNNEISEKSEIFDDQFSVERPDGSNFTLKIRSTKLEDSAMYFCASSASGGRYYNEQFFGPGTRLTVL.

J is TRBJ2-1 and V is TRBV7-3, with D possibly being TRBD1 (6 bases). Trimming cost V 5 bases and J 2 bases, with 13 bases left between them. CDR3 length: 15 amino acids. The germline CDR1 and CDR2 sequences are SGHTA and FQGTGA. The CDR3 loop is CASSKIGDTYNEQFF. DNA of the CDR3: TGTGCCAGCAGCAAAATAGGGGACACCTACAATGAGCAGTTCTTC.

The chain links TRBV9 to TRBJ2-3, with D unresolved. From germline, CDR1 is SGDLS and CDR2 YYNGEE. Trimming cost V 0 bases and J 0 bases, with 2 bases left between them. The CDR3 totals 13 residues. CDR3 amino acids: CASSVASTDTQYF. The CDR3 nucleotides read TGTGCCAGCAGCGTAGCGAGCACAGATACGCAGTATTTT.

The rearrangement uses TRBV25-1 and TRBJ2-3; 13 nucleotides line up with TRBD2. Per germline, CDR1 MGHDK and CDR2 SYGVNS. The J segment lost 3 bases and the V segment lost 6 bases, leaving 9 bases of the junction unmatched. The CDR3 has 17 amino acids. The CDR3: CASSLGLAGAWTDTQYF. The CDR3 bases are TGTGCCAGCAGCCTTGGACTAGCGGGGGCTTGGACAGATACGCAGTATTTT.

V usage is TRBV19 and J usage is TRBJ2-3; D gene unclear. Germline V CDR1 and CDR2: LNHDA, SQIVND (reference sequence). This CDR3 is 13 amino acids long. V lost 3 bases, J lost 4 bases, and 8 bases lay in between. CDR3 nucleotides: TGTGCCAGTAGTATTGGTGAGGCAGATACGCAGTATTTT. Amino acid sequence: CASSIGEADTQYF.

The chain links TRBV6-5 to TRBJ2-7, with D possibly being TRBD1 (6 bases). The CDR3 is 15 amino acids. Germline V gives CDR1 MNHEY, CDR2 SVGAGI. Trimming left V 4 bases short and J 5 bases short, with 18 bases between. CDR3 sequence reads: CASSSLLQGGDEQYF. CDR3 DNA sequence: TGTGCCAGCAGTTCCCTCTTACAGGGTGGAGACGAGCAGTACTTC.

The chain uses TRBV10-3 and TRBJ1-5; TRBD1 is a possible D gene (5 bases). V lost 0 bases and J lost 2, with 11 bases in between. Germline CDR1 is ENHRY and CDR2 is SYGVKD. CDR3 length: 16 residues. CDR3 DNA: TGTGCCATCAGTGAGTCGCGGATGGGGGGCAATCAGCCCCAGCATTTT. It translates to CAISESRMGGNQPQHF.

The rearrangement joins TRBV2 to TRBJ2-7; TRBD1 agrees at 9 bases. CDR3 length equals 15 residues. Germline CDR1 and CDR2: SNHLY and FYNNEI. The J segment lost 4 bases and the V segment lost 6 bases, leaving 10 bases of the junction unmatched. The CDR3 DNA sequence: TGTGCCAGCAGGACCGGGACAGGGTCGATTTACGAGCAGTACGTC. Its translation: CASRTGTGSIYEQYV.

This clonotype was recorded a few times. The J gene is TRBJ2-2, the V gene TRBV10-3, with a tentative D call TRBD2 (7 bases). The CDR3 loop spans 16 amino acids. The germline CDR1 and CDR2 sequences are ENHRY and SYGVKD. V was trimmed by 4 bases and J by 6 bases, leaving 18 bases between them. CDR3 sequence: CAISGGLAARAGELFF. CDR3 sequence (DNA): TGTGCCATCAGTGGGGGGCTAGCGGCCCGTGCCGGGGAGCTGTTTTTT.

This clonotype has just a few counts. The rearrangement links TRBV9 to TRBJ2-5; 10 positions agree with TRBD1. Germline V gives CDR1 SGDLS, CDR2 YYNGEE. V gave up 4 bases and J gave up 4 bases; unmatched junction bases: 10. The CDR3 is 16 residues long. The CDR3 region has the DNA TGTGCCAGCAGCTCTAACCGCGGGACAGGGGTAGAGACCCAGTACTTC. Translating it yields CASSSNRGTGVETQYF.

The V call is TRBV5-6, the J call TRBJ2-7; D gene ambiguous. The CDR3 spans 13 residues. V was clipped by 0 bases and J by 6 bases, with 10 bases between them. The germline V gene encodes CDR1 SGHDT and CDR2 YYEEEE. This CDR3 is CASSLAPDSEQYV. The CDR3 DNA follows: TGTGCCAGCAGCTTGGCGCCAGACTCCGAGCAGTACGTC.

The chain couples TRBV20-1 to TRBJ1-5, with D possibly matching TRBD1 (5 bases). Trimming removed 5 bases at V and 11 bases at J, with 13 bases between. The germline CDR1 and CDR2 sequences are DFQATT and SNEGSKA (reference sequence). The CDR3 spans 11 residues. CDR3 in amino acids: CSAWDPQTQHF. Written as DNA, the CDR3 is TGCAGTGCTTGGGACCCACAGACCCAGCATTTT.